This paragraph reports one T cell receptor (beta chain). Its antigen is currently unknown. Trimming took off 4 bases at V and 5 bases at J, with 12 bases between the two ends. CDR3 length equals 13 residues. Germline V gene lookup returns CDR1 SGDLS and CDR2 YYNGEE. PCR involved 60 Vbeta and 13 Jbeta primers. TCRdb's copy holds only in-frame clones and misses some; the assay was immunoSEQ multiplex PCR. The data contain more than 85,000 clones, 76% of them seen just once; the ten biggest clones take up roughly 8.2%. The sample comes from a study of cytomegalovirus exposure and HLA in healthy donors. The wider study: Most genotyped donors, 81% of some 400, had Caucasian-associated genetic ancestry. Notes on the study in general: Analyses of presence/absence relied on an assumption of roughly uniform sequencing depth across donors.

Sequenced input: PBMCs. J is TRBJ1-1 and V is TRBV9, with D possibly matching TRBD1 (5 bases). The TCR sequence derives from a woman aged 45-65 years in good health and CMV-seropositive. CDR3: CASSHSGGTEAFF. In DNA, the CDR3 is TGTGCCAGCAGCCACTCGGGGGGGACTGAAGCTTTCTTT.